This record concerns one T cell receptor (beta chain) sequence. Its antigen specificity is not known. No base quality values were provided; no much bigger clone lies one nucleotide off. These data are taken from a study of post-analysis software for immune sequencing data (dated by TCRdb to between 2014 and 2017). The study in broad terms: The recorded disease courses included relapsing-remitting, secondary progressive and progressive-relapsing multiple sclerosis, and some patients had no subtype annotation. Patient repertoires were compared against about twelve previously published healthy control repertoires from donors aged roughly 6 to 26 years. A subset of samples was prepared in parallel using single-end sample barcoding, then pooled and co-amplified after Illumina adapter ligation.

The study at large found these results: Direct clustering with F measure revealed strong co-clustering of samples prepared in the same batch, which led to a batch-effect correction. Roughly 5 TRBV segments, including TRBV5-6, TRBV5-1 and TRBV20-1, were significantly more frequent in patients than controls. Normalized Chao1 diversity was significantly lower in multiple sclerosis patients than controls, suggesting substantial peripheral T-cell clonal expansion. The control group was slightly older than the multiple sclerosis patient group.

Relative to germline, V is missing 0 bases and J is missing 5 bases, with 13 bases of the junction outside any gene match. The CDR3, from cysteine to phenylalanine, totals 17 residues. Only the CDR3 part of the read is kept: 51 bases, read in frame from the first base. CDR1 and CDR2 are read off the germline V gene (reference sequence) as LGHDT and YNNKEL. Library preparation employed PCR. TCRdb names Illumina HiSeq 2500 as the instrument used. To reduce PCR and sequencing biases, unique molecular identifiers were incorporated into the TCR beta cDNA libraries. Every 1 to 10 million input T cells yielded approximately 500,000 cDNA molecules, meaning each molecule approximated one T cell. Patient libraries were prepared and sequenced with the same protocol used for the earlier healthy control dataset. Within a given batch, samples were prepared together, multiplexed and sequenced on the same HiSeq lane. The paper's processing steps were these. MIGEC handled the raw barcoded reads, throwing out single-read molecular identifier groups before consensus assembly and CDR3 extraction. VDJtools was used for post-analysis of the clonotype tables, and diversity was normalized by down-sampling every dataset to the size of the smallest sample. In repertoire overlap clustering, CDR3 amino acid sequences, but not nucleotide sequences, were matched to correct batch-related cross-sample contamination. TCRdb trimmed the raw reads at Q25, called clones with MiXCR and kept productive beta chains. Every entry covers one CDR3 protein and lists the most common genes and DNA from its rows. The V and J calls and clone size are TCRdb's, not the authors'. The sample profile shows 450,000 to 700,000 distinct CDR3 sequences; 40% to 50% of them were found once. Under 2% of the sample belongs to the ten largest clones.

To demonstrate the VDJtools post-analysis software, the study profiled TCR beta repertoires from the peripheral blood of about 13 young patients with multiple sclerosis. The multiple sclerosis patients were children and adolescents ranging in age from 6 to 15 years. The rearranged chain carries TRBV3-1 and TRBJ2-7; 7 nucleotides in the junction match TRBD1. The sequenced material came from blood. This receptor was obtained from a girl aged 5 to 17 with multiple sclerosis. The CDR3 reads CASSQDYWDSPSNEQYF. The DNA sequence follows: TGTGCCAGCAGCCAAGATTATTGGGACAGTCCGTCGAACGAGCAGTACTTC.